This T cell receptor beta chain was captured in a study of blood T cell repertoires in COVID-19. For the study at large: From the United States, Italy and Spain came samples of acute and convalescent COVID-19. In each case, the material was cDNA or gDNA derived from T cells, B-cell-depleted T cells, or PBMCs.

Seattle researchers signed up patients amid active infection and tracked them longitudinally. Original handling: Amplification from reference gene primers served as the basis for estimated nucleated cell counts. Sequencing was performed with immunoSEQ multiplex PCR; in TCRdb, only in-frame clones are kept and a portion is missing. Clone size and V and J calls were adopted from that table, with D and trimming inferred from the DNA. The sample holds about 180,000 clones, about 85% seen once. The source is a woman in her fifties or sixties with COVID-19, enrolled during active disease. The specimen was peripheral blood.

This CDR3 is CATAVVGNTEAFF. In DNA, the CDR3 is TGTGCCACGGCGGTGGTTGGAAACACTGAAGCTTTCTTT. This chain joins TRBV10-3 and TRBJ1-1; D ambiguous. The CDR3 consists of 13 residues. V was cut by 10 bases and J by 2 bases, with 14 bases left in between. Germline V gene data show CDR1 as ENHRY and CDR2 as SYGVKD.